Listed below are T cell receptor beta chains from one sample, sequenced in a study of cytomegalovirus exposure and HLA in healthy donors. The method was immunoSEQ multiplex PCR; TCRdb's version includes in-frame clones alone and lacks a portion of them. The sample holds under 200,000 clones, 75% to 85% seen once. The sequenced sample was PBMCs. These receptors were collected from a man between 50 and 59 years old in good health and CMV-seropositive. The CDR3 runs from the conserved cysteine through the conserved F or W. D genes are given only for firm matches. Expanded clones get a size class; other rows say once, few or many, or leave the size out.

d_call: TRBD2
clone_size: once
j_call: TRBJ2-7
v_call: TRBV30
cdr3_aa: CAWGLAGVNEQYF
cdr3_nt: TGTGCCTGGGGACTAGCGGGAGTAAACGAGCAGTACTTC

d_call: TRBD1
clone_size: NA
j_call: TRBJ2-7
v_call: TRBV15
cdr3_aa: CATSRSRTGGSYEQYF
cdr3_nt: TGTGCCACCAGCAGATCTAGGACAGGGGGATCCTACGAGCAGTACTTC

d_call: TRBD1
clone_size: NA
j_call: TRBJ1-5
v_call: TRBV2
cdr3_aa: CASSGGQGFSQPQHF
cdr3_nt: TGTGCCAGCAGTGGGGGACAGGGGTTTAGTCAGCCCCAGCATTTT

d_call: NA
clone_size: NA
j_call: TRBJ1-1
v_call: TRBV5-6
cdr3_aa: CASKETGPMNTEAFF
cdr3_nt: TGTGCCAGCAAGGAGACAGGACCCATGAACACTGAAGCTTTCTTT

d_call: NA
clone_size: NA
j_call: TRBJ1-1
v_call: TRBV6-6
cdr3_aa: CASSQAGTRAEAFF
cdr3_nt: TGTGCCAGCAGTCAGGCGGGGACTAGGGCTGAAGCTTTCTTT

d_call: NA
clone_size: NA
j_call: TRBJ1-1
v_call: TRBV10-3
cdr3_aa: CAIRVREDTEAFF
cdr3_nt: TGTGCCATCAGGGTAAGGGAGGACACTGAAGCTTTCTTT

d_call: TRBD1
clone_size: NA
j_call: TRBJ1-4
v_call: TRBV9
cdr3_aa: CASSVVGTGNEKLFF
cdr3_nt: TGTGCCAGCAGCGTAGTAGGGACAGGGAACGAAAAACTGTTTTTT

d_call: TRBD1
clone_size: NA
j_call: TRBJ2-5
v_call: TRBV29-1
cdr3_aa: CSGGQGSGETQYF
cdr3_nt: TGCAGCGGAGGACAGGGATCGGGGGAGACCCAGTACTTC

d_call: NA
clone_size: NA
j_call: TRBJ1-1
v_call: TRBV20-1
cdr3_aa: CSARGSEAFF
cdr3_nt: TGCAGTGCTAGAGGGAGTGAAGCTTTCTTT

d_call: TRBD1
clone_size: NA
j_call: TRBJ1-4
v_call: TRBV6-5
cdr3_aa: CASSYRGTGWEKLFF
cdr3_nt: TGTGCCAGCAGTTATCGAGGGACAGGGTGGGAAAAACTGTTTTTT

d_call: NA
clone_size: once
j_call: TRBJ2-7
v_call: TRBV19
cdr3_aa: CASSQGSVGPYEQYF
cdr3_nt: TGTGCCAGCTCTCAGGGCTCTGTTGGACCCTACGAGCAGTACTTC

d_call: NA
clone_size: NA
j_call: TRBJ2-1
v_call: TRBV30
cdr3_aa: CAWSRLGQGSYNEQFF
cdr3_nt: TGTGCCTGGAGTCGTTTGGGGCAGGGATCCTACAATGAGCAGTTCTTC

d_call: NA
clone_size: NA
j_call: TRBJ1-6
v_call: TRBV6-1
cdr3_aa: CASRVGTAREPLHF
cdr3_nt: TGTGCCAGCAGGGTCGGGACGGCCCGGGAGCCCCTCCACTTT

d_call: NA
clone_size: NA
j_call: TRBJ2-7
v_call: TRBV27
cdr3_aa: CASSSGIAGGYEQYF
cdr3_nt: TGTGCCAGCAGTTCCGGGATAGCTGGGGGGTACGAGCAGTACTTC

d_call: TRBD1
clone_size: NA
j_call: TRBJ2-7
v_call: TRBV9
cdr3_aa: CASSATGTGFHEQYF
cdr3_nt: TGTGCCAGCAGCGCCACCGGGACAGGGTTCCACGAGCAGTACTTC

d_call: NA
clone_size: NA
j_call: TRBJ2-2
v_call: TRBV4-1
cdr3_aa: CASSVDRNTGELFF
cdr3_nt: TGCGCCAGCAGCGTCGACAGAAACACCGGGGAGCTGTTTTTT

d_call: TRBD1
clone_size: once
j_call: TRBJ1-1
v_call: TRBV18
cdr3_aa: CASSSGTDTEAFF
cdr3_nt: TGTGCCAGCTCATCCGGGACAGACACTGAAGCTTTCTTT

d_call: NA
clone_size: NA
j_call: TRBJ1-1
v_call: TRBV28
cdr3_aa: CASSSYRTWDTEAFF
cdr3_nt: TGTGCCAGCAGTTCCTACAGGACGTGGGACACTGAAGCTTTCTTT

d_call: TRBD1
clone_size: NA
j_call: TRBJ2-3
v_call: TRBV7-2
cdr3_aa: CASSPGQTTPSRSIF
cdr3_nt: TGTGCCAGCAGCCCGGGACAGACTACACCTTCTCGCAGTATTTTT

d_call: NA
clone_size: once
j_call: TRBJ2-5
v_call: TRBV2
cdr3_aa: CASSEIIETQYF
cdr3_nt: TGTGCCAGCAGTGAAATTATAGAGACCCAGTACTTC

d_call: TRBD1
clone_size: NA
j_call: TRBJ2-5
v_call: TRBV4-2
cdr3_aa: CASSQDDRGGGETQYF
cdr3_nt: TGTGCCAGCAGCCAAGATGACAGGGGTGGAGGAGAGACCCAGTACTTC

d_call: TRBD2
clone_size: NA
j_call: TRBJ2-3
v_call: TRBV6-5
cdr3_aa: CASSYSRTSYTDTQYF
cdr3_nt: TGTGCCAGCAGTTACTCAAGGACTAGCTACACAGATACGCAGTATTTT

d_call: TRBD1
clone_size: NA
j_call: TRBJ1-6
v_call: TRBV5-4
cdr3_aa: CASSLAQGDSPLHF
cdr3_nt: TGTGCCAGCAGCTTGGCCCAGGGGGATTCACCCCTCCACTTT

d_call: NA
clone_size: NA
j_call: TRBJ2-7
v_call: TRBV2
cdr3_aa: CASSPDSPYEQYF
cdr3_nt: TGTGCCAGCAGTCCGGACAGCCCCTACGAGCAGTACTTC

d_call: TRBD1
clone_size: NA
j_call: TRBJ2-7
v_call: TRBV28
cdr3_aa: CASSLATGVSYEQYF
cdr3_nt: TGTGCCAGCAGTTTGGCGACAGGGGTTTCCTACGAGCAGTACTTC

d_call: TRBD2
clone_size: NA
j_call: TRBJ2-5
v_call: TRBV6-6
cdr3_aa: CASSPGLAGDQETQYF
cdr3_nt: TGTGCCAGCAGTCCCGGACTAGCGGGGGATCAAGAGACCCAGTACTTC

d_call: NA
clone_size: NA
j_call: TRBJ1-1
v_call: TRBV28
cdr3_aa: CASSRGVGHLMNTEAFF
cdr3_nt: TGTGCCAGCAGTCGGGGCGTGGGACACCTAATGAACACTGAAGCTTTCTTT

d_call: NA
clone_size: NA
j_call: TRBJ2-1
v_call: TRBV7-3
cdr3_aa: CASSLTRIDEQFF
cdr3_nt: TGTGCCAGCAGCTTAACGCGTATCGATGAGCAGTTCTTC

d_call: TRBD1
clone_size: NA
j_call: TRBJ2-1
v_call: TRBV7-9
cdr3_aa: CSSSPRSRDRGYNEQFF
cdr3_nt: TGTTCCAGCAGCCCACGATCCCGGGACAGGGGTTACAATGAGCAGTTCTTC

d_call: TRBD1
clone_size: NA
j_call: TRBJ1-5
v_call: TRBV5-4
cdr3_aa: CASSWGTGQSNQPQHF
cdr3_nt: TGTGCCAGCAGCTGGGGGACAGGGCAAAGCAATCAGCCCCAGCATTTT

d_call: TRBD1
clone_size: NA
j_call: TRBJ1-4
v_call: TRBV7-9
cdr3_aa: CASSSGTATNEKLFF
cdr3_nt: TGTGCCAGCAGCTCGGGGACAGCAACTAATGAAAAACTGTTTTTT

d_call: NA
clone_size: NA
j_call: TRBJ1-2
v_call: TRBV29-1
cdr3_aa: CSVVKGEGGYTF
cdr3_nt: TGCAGCGTTGTTAAGGGGGAAGGTGGCTACACCTTC

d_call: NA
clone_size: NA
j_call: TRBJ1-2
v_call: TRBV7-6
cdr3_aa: CASSRGGTTNYGYTF
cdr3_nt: TGTGCCAGCAGCCGGGGGGGGACGACTAACTATGGCTACACCTTC

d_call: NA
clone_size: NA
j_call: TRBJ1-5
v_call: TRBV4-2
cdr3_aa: CASSHLGGGENQPQHF
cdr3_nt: TGTGCCAGCAGCCACCTAGGAGGAGGGGAAAATCAGCCCCAGCATTTT

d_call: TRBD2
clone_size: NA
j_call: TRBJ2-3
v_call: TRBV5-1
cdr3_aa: CASSGGTSGGTDTQYF
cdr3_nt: TGCGCCAGCAGCGGAGGGACTAGCGGGGGCACAGATACGCAGTATTTT

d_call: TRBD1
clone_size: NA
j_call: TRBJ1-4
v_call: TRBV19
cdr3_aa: CASRNRGHEKLFF
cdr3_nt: TGTGCCAGTAGAAACAGGGGGCACGAAAAACTGTTTTTT

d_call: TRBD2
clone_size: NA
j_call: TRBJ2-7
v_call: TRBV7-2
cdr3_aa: CASSWGLAGDLYEQYF
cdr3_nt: TGTGCCAGCAGCTGGGGACTAGCGGGGGATCTCTACGAGCAGTACTTC

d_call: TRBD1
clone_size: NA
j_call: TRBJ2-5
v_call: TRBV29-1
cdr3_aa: CSVDPGQGFQETQYF
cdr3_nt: TGCAGCGTAGATCCGGGACAGGGGTTTCAAGAGACCCAGTACTTC

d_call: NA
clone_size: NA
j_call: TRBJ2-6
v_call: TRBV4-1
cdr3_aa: CASSQDSRVRSGANGLTF
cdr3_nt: TGCGCCAGCAGCCAAGATAGCAGGGTAAGGTCTGGGGCCAACGGCCTGACTTTC

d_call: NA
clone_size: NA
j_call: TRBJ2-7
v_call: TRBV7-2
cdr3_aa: CASSLGVEQYF
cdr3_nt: TGTGCCAGCAGCTTAGGAGTGGAGCAGTACTTC

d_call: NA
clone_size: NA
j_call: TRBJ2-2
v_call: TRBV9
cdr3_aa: CASSTRQGELFF
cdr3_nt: TGTGCCAGCAGCACACGACAGGGGGAGCTGTTTTTT

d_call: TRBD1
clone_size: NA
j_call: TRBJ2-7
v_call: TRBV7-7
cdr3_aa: CASSPGQGGGYEQYF
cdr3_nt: TGTGCTAGCAGCCCCGGACAGGGGGGAGGCTACGAGCAGTACTTC

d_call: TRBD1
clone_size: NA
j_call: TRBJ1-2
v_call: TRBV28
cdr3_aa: CASSRDRGLNYGYTF
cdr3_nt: TGTGCCAGCAGCCGGGACAGGGGGCTCAACTATGGCTACACCTTC

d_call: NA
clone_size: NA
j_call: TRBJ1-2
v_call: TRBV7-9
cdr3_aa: CASSLGVGVGGYTF
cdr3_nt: TGTGCCAGCAGCTTAGGCGTAGGGGTAGGTGGCTACACCTTC

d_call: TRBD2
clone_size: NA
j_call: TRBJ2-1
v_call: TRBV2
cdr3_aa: CASSNSGRANEQFF
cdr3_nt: TGTGCCAGCAGTAACAGCGGGAGGGCCAATGAGCAGTTCTTC